The present T cell receptor beta chain was sequenced within a study of cytomegalovirus exposure and HLA in healthy donors. Regarding donors, all were healthy bone marrow donors. With 60 Vbeta and 13 Jbeta primers, the PCR was carried out. Data came from immunoSEQ multiplex PCR; TCRdb stores just in-frame clones and leaves some out. Of 90,000 to 140,000 clones in the sample, approximately 82% were seen once. Turning to this clone: The antigen is not known.

Germline CDR1 reads MNHEY; CDR2 reads SMNVEV (reference sequence). After removal of 9 bases from V and 6 bases from J, the junction contained 6 bases not matched to a gene. CDR3 length: 12 amino acids. Study outcomes and limitations: Rare TCR sequences predominated, though certain public TCRs were found in many donors.

The sequence derives from a man aged 40-55 years in good health and CMV-seropositive. The material sequenced was PBMCs. This sequence joins TRBV27 and TRBJ2-3; the match to TRBD1 covers 7 bases. The CDR3 DNA sequence: TGTGCCAGTGGAGACAGGGTTGATACGCAGTATTTT. The encoded protein is CASGDRVDTQYF.